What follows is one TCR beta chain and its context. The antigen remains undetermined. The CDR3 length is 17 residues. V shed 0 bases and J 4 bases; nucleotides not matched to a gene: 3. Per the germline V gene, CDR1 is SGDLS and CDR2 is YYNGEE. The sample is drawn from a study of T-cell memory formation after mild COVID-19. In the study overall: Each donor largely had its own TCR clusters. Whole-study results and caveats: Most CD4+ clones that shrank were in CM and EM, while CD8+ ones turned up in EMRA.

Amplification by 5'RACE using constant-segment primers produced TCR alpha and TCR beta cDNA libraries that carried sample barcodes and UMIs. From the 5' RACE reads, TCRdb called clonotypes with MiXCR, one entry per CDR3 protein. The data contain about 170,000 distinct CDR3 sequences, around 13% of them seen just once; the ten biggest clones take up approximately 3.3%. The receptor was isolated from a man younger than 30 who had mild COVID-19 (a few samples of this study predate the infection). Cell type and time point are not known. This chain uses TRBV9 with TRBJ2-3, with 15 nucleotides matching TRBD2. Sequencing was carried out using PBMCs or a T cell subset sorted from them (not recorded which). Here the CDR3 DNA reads TGTGCCAGCAGCGTAGGGACTAGCGGGGGGGGCGCAGATACGCAGTATTTT. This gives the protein CASSVGTSGGGADTQYF.